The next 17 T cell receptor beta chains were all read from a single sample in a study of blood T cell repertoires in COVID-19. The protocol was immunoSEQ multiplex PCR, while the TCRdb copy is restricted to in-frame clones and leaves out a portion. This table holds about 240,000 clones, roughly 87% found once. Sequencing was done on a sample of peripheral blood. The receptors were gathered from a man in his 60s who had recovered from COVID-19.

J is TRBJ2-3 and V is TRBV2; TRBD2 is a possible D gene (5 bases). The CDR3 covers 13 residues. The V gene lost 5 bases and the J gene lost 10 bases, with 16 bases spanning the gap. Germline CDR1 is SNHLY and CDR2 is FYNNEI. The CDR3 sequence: CASSFSTSAAQYF. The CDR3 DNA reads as TGTGCCAGCAGTTTTAGTACCTCAGCGGCGCAGTATTTT.

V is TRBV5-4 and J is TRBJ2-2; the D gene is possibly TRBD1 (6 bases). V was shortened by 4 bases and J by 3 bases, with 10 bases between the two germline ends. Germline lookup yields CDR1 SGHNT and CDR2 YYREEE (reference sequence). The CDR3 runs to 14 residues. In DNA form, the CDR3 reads TGTGCCAGCAGCACAGGGTATTACACCGGGGAGCTGTTTTTT. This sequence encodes CASSTGYYTGELFF.

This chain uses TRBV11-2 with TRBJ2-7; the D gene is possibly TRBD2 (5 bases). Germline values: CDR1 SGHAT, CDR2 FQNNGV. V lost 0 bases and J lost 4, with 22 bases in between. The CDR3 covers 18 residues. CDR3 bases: TGTGCCAGCAGCTTAGAGACCGGGAACGGGCAGGTCCCTTACGAGCAGTACTTC. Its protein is CASSLETGNGQVPYEQYF.

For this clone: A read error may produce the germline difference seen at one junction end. The CDR3, as DNA: TGTGCCAGCAGTCAAGGGGGCGCCGGTGAAAAACTGTTTTTT. Amino acids: CASSQGGAGEKLFF. This sequence joins TRBV3-1 (or the pseudogene TRBV3-2) and TRBJ1-4; 7 nucleotides line up with TRBD1. CDR3 size: 14 residues. Per germline, CDR1 LGHDT and CDR2 YNNKEL (reference sequence).

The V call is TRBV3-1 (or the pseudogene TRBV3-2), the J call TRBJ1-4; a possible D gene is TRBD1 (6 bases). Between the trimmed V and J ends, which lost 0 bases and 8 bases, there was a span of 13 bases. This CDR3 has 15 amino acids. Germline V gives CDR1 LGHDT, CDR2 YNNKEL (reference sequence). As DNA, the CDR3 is TGTGCCAGCAGCCAAGATCCAGGGGTGCGGGAAAAACTGTTTTTT. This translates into CASSQDPGVREKLFF.

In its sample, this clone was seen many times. Written as DNA, the CDR3 is TGTGCCAGCTCACCGTCTCAGCTGGGAGACTCTGGAAACACCATATATTTT. It is translated as CASSPSQLGDSGNTIYF. This chain joins TRBV18 and TRBJ1-3; D remains unclear. Deletions cut 3 bases from V and 0 bases from J, with 15 bases between. CDR1 is KGHSH and CDR2 is LQKENI in the germline V gene. The CDR3 runs to 17 residues.

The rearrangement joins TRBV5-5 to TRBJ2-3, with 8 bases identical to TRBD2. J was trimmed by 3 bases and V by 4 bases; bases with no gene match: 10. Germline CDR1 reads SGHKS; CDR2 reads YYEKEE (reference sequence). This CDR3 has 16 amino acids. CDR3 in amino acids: CASSATGGSRTDTQYF. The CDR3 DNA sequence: TGTGCCAGCAGCGCTACGGGAGGGTCCAGAACAGATACGCAGTATTTT.

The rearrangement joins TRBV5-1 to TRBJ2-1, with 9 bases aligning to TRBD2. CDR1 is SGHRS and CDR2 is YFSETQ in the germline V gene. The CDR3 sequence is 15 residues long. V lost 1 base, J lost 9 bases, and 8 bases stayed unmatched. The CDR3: CASSLTAGGWGEQFF. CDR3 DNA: TGCGCCAGCAGCTTGACAGCGGGGGGATGGGGTGAGCAGTTCTTC.

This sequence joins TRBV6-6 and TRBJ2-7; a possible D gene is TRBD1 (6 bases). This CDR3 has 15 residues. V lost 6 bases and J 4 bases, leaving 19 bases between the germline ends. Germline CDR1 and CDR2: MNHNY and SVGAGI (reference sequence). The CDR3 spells CASSDQGQGRYEQYF. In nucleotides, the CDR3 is TGTGCCAGCAGCGACCAGGGGCAGGGACGATACGAGCAGTACTTC.

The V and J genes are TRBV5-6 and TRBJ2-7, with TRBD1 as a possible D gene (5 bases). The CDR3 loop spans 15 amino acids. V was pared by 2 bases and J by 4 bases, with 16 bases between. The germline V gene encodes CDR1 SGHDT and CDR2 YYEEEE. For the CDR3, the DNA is TGTGCCAGCAGCTTCCCTGACAGTGGGGTGTACGAGCAGTACTTC. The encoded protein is CASSFPDSGVYEQYF.

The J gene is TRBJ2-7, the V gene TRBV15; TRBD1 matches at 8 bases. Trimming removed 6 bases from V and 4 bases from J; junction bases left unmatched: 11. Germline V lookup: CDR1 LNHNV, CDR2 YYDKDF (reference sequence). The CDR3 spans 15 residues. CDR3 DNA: TGTGCCACCAGTCGCGACAGGGGAGGTTTATACGAGCAGTACTTC. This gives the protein CATSRDRGGLYEQYF.

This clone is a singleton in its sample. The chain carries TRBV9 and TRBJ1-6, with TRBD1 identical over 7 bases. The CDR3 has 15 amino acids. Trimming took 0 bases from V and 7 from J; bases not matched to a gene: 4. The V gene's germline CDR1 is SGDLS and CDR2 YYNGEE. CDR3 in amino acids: CASSVDDRVNSPLHF. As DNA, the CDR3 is TGTGCCAGCAGCGTAGACGACAGGGTGAATTCACCCCTCCACTTT.

In DNA, the CDR3 is TGTGCCAGCAGTGAAGCGCGGGGGTCGGGAAACACCATATATTTT. Translation: CASSEARGSGNTIYF. The rearrangement joins TRBV2 to TRBJ1-3; tentative D call: TRBD1 (5 bases). CDR3 length: 15 residues. Germline CDR1 SNHLY, CDR2 FYNNEI. Deletions cut 0 bases from V and 4 bases from J, with 10 bases between.

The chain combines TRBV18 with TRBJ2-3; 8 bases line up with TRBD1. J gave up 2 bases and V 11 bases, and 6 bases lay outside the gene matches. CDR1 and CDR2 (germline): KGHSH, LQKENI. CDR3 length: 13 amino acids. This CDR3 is CAAADRDTDTQYF. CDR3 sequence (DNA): TGTGCCGCCGCGGACAGGGACACAGATACGCAGTATTTT.

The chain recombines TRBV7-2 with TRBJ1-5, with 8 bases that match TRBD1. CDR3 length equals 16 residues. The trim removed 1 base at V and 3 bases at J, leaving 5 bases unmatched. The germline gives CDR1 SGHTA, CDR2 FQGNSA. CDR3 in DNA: TGTGCCAGCAGCTTAGTGGCAGGGGGCTCCAATCAGCCCCAGCATTTT. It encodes CASSLVAGGSNQPQHF.

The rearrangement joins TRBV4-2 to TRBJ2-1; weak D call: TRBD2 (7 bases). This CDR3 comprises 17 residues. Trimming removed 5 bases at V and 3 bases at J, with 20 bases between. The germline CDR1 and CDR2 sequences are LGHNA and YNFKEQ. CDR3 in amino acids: CASSFLWGGAYYNEQFF. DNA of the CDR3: TGTGCCAGCAGCTTCTTATGGGGGGGGGCATACTACAATGAGCAGTTCTTC.

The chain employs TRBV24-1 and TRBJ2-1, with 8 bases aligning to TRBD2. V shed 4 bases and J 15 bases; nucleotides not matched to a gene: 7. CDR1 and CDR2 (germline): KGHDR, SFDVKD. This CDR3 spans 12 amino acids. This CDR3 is CATSDWRGDPFF. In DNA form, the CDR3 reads TGTGCCACCAGTGACTGGCGGGGGGATCCGTTCTTC.